This is a list of T cell receptor beta chains from one sample in a study of cytomegalovirus exposure and HLA in healthy donors. Only in-frame clones appear in the TCRdb table, and some are missing; sequencing was by immunoSEQ multiplex PCR. Seen here are around 160,000 clones, more than 80% observed once, and the top ten hold approximately 2.9%. Sequencing was performed on PBMCs. All receptors derive from a woman under 30 in good health and CMV-seropositive. CDR3s include the opening cysteine and the closing phenylalanine or tryptophan. Fields, in order: clone size, D gene, J gene, V gene, CDR3 protein, CDR3 DNA. D genes are given only for firm matches. Some rows have no size entry. The others give once, few or many, or a class for an expanded clone.

>NA|NA|TRBJ1-3|TRBV28
CASSLTESGNTIYF
TGTGCCAGCAGCCTGACAGAATCTGGAAACACCATATATTTT
>NA|TRBD2|TRBJ2-7|TRBV27
CASSRLAGGSYEQYF
TGTGCCAGCAGTCGACTAGCGGGAGGATCCTACGAGCAGTACTTC
>once|NA|TRBJ2-3|TRBV10-3
CAISDHPTAADTDTQYF
TGTGCCATCAGTGACCACCCCACCGCGGCGGACACAGATACGCAGTATTTT
>NA|NA|TRBJ2-3|TRBV7-2
CASSLFLDTQYF
TGTGCCAGCAGCTTATTTCTGGATACGCAGTATTTT
>NA|TRBD1|TRBJ2-2|TRBV5-5
CASSLVGQGNTGELFF
TGTGCCAGCAGCTTGGTGGGACAGGGAAACACCGGGGAGCTGTTTTTT
>NA|NA|TRBJ1-5|TRBV27
CASSLYGQPQHF
TGTGCCAGCAGTTTATACGGTCAGCCCCAGCATTTT
>NA|NA|TRBJ2-7|TRBV30
CAWSVGLNEQYF
TGTGCCTGGAGTGTGGGCCTCAACGAGCAGTACTTC
>NA|TRBD2|TRBJ2-7|TRBV5-4
CASSLGASGTYEQYF
TGTGCCAGCAGCTTAGGGGCTAGCGGAACCTACGAGCAGTACTTC
>NA|NA|TRBJ1-2|TRBV27
CASSSLLRRDNYGYTF
TGTGCCAGCAGTTCCTTACTGAGGCGGGACAACTATGGCTACACCTTC
>NA|TRBD1|TRBJ1-5|TRBV28
CASSRTGTGGGNQPQHF
TGTGCCAGCAGCCGCACCGGGACAGGGGGCGGGAATCAGCCCCAGCATTTT
>NA|NA|TRBJ1-3|TRBV7-8
CASSLATSRSGNTIYF
TGTGCCAGCAGCTTAGCGACTTCCCGCTCTGGAAACACCATATATTTT
>NA|NA|TRBJ1-2|TRBV6-5
CASSYSANYGYTF
TGTGCCAGCAGTTACTCGGCCAACTATGGCTACACCTTC
>NA|TRBD1|TRBJ2-7|TRBV11-2
CASSTYRGQDEQYF
TGTGCCAGCAGCACGTACAGGGGTCAGGACGAGCAGTACTTC
>NA|NA|TRBJ2-6|TRBV9
CASSVERAASFSGANVLTF
TGTGCCAGCAGCGTAGAGCGGGCAGCCAGTTTCTCTGGGGCCAACGTCCTGACTTTC
>NA|NA|TRBJ2-1|TRBV5-1
CASSLRESYNEQFF
TGCGCCAGCAGCTTGAGGGAGTCCTACAATGAGCAGTTCTTC
>NA|TRBD2|TRBJ2-1|TRBV7-9
CASSLGLAGGQNEQFF
TGTGCCAGCAGCTTAGGACTAGCGGGAGGGCAAAATGAGCAGTTCTTC
>NA|NA|TRBJ2-1|TRBV4-3
CASSPQGSHNEQFF
TGCGCCAGCAGCCCGCAGGGTTCCCACAATGAGCAGTTCTTC
>NA|TRBD2|TRBJ2-1|TRBV5-4
CASSQTSHEQFF
TGTGCCAGCAGCCAGACTAGCCATGAGCAGTTCTTC
>NA|NA|TRBJ2-4|TRBV2
CASSSPGHRHF
TGTGCCAGCAGTTCCCCGGGACATAGACACTTC
>NA|NA|TRBJ2-7|TRBV7-9
CASSLTQTYEQYF
TGTGCCAGCAGCTTAACACAGACCTACGAGCAGTACTTC
>few|NA|TRBJ1-2|TRBV28
CASRPSPVRPNYGYTF
TGTGCCAGCAGACCCTCTCCTGTCAGGCCTAACTATGGCTACACCTTC
>NA|TRBD1|TRBJ2-7|TRBV15
CATSRAGTGGHYEQYF
TGTGCCACCAGCAGAGCCGGGACAGGGGGCCATTACGAGCAGTACTTC
>NA|NA|TRBJ1-1|TRBV25-1
CASSESMGRRDTEAFF
TGTGCCAGCAGTGAATCCATGGGGAGGAGGGACACTGAAGCTTTCTTT
>NA|NA|TRBJ2-2|TRBV9
CASSVVGDTGELFF
TGTGCCAGCAGCGTAGTGGGAGACACCGGGGAGCTGTTTTTT
>NA|TRBD1|TRBJ1-2|TRBV27
CASSPTVAKDRASAIGYTF
TGTGCCAGCAGTCCCACGGTCGCAAAGGACAGGGCCAGCGCTATCGGCTACACCTTC
>NA|NA|TRBJ2-7|TRBV18
CASSSRGTYEQYF
TGTGCCAGCTCCTCCAGGGGTACCTACGAGCAGTACTTC
>once|TRBD2|TRBJ2-5|TRBV5-1
CASSLGLAGGLRETQYF
TGCGCCAGCAGCTTGGGGCTAGCGGGGGGCCTCCGGGAGACCCAGTACTTC
>NA|NA|TRBJ2-5|TRBV6-7
CARGSGEETQYF
TGTGCCAGGGGTAGTGGAGAAGAGACCCAGTACTTC
>NA|NA|TRBJ1-2|TRBV5-5
CASSLDGAMNYGYTF
TGTGCCAGCAGCTTGGATGGGGCCATGAACTATGGCTACACCTTC
>once|TRBD1|TRBJ2-1|TRBV9
CASSAGGTDRAYNEQFF
TGTGCCAGCAGCGCCGGAGGTACGGACAGGGCCTACAATGAGCAGTTCTTC
>once|NA|TRBJ1-1|TRBV29-1
CSVVFGNTEAFF
TGCAGCGTTGTATTCGGGAACACTGAAGCTTTCTTT
>NA|TRBD2|TRBJ2-3|TRBV28
CASSLLHSLAGVTDTQYF
TGTGCCAGCAGTTTACTTCACTCACTAGCGGGGGTCACAGATACGCAGTATTTT
>once|TRBD2|TRBJ2-7|TRBV27
CASSRRTSGTIYEQYF
TGTGCCAGCAGTCGCCGGACTAGCGGGACAATCTACGAGCAGTACTTC
>NA|NA|TRBJ1-1|TRBV5-1
CASSQDINTEAFF
TGCGCCAGCAGCCAGGACATAAACACTGAAGCTTTCTTT
>NA|TRBD1|TRBJ1-3|TRBV14
CASSLRTGVENTIYF
TGTGCCAGCAGCCTAAGGACAGGGGTGGAAAACACCATATATTTT
>NA|TRBD2|TRBJ2-1|TRBV30
CAWSVGERGVSYNEQFF
TGTGCCTGGAGTGTTGGGGAGCGGGGGGTCTCCTACAATGAGCAGTTCTTC
>NA|TRBD2|TRBJ2-3|TRBV5-6
CASSFELAGVDTQYF
TGTGCCAGCAGCTTTGAACTAGCGGGAGTAGATACGCAGTATTTT
>NA|TRBD1|TRBJ2-3|TRBV5-6
CASSLFGQGPTDTQYF
TGTGCCAGCAGCTTGTTCGGACAGGGGCCCACAGATACGCAGTATTTT
>NA|TRBD2|TRBJ2-5|TRBV7-9
CASSGGGRVQETQYF
TGTGCCAGCAGCGGTGGCGGGAGGGTCCAAGAGACCCAGTACTTC
>few|NA|TRBJ2-7|TRBV11-2
CASSLVPGTYEQYF
TGTGCCAGCAGCTTAGTCCCGGGGACCTACGAGCAGTACTTC
>NA|NA|TRBJ2-7|TRBV11-2
CASSLVGSYEQYF
TGTGCCAGCAGCTTAGTCGGCTCCTACGAGCAGTACTTC
>NA|TRBD2|TRBJ2-1|TRBV27
CASSLNYWDYLNNEQFF
TGTGCCAGCAGTTTAAATTATTGGGACTATTTGAACAATGAGCAGTTCTTC
>NA|TRBD2|TRBJ2-3|TRBV5-1
CASSLVRLAGVDTQYF
TGCGCCAGCAGCTTGGTCCGACTAGCGGGAGTTGATACGCAGTATTTT
>NA|TRBD1|TRBJ2-3|TRBV29-1
CSVGTGAYASTDTQYF
TGCAGCGTCGGGACAGGGGCTTATGCTAGCACAGATACGCAGTATTTT
>NA|NA|TRBJ1-2|TRBV11-1
CASSLDRGYTF
TGTGCCAGCAGCTTGGACAGAGGCTACACCTTC
>NA|TRBD2|TRBJ2-1|TRBV7-9
CASSLVSLAGGLYNEQFF
TGTGCCAGCAGCTTAGTTTCCCTAGCGGGAGGGCTCTACAATGAGCAGTTCTTC
>NA|TRBD1|TRBJ2-3|TRBV7-6
CASSLGTGATDTQYF
TGTGCCAGCAGCTTGGGGACAGGGGCCACAGATACGCAGTATTTT
>NA|TRBD1|TRBJ1-2|TRBV6-5
CASSADRADYGYTF
TGTGCCAGCAGTGCCGACAGGGCGGACTATGGCTACACCTTC
>once|TRBD1|TRBJ1-5|TRBV7-9
CASSLGKQGAGNQPQHF
TGTGCCAGCAGCCTCGGAAAACAGGGGGCAGGCAATCAGCCCCAGCATTTT
>once|NA|TRBJ2-7|TRBV25-1
CASSEYPSTSEQYF
TGTGCCAGCAGTGAATACCCTTCGACAAGCGAGCAGTACTTC
>NA|NA|TRBJ1-2|TRBV7-9
CASSPQGYGYTF
TGTGCCAGCAGCCCCCAGGGGTATGGCTACACCTTC
>NA|NA|TRBJ2-1|TRBV29-1
CSVYDGASSRHEQFF
TGCAGTGTGTATGATGGGGCTAGTAGTCGCCATGAGCAGTTCTTC
>NA|NA|TRBJ2-1|TRBV19
CASSLQPLVEQFF
TGTGCCAGTAGTCTCCAACCCTTAGTAGAGCAGTTCTTC
>NA|TRBD1|TRBJ2-7|TRBV27
CASRTRTGGSNEQYF
TGTGCCAGCAGGACACGGACAGGGGGCTCAAACGAGCAGTACTTC
>once|TRBD1|TRBJ2-7|TRBV7-8
CASSQGAAQGQYF
TGTGCCAGCAGCCAGGGGGCAGCCCAAGGGCAGTACTTC